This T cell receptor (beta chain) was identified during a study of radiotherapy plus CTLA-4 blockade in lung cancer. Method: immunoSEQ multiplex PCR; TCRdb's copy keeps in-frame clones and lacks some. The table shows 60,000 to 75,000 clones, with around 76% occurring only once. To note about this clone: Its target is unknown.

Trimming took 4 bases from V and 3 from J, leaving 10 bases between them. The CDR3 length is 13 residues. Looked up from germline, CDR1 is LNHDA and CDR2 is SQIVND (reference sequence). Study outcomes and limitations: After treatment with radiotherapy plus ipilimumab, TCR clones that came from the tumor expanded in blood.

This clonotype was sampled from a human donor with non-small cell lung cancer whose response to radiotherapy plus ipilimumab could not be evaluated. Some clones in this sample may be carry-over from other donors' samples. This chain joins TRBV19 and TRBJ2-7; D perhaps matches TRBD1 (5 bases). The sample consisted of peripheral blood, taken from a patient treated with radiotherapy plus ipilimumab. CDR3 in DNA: TGTGCCAGTAGTACAGACAGATACTACGAGCAGTACTTC. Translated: CASSTDRYYEQYF.